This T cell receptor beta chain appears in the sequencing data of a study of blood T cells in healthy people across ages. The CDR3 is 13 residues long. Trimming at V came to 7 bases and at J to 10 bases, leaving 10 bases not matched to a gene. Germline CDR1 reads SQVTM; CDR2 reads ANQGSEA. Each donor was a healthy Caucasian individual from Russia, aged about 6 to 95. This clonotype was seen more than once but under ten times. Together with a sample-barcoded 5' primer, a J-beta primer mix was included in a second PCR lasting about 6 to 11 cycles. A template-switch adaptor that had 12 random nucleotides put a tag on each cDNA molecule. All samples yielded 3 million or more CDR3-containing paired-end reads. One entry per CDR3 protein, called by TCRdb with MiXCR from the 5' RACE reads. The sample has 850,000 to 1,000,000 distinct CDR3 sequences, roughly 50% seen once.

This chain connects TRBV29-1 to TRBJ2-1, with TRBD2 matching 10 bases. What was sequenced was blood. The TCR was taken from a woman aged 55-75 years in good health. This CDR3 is CSARAGGPGEQFF. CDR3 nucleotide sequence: TGCAGCGCTAGAGCGGGAGGGCCTGGAGAGCAGTTCTTC.